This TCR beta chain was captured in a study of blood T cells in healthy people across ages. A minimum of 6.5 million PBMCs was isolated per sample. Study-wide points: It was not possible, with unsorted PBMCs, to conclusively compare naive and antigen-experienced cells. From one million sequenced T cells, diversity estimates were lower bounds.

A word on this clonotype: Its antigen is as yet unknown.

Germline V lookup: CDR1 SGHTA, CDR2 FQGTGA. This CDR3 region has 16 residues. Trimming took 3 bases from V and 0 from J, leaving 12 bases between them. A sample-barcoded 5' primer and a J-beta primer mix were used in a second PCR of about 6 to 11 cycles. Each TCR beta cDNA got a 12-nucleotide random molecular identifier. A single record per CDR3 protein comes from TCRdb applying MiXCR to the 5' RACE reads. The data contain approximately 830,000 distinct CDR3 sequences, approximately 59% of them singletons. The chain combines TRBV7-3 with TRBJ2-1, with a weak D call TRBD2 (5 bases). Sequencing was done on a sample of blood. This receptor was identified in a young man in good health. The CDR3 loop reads CASSFGAAGSYNEQFF. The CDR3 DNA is TGTGCCAGCAGCTTCGGAGCGGCGGGCTCCTACAATGAGCAGTTCTTC.